This TCR beta chain was identified in a study of beta chain features in type 1 diabetes (dated by TCRdb to the late 2010s). In the study overall: Patients and healthy donors did not differ in mean age, gender distribution, total cell number or subset yield. Across all samples, 107,917,701 sorted cells were examined, and cell number per subset correlated strongly with RNA yield. Naive and central memory subsets were obtained from all 30 or so donors, but regulatory and stem cell-like memory subsets were isolated from only 8 patients and roughly 8 healthy donors. The study compared TCRB repertoires of sorted circulating CD4+ T cell subsets between recently diagnosed type 1 diabetes patients and matched healthy donors.

A single peripheral blood draw of around 120 mL on average was collected from each donor into heparinised tubes. A BD FACSAria II and a panel including CD45RO, CCR7, CD25, CD127, CD95 and CD27 were used to sort naive, central memory, regulatory and stem cell-like memory CD4+ T cells. All sorted populations exceeded 95% purity. Right away, PBMCs were isolated by Lymphoprep density gradient centrifugation and were stained directly, with no culture step. So that batch effects would be minimized, each experiment stained and sorted samples in pairs, pairing one healthy donor with one patient. The entire amount of isolated RNA was reverse transcribed using the High Capacity cDNA Reverse Transcription Kit, so the sequenced TCRB transcripts were expressed ones. Stem cell-like memory T cell samples underwent survey-depth immunoSEQ sequencing, averaging about 1 million total reads per sample. Sorted cells were lysed in RLT buffer, and RNA was extracted using DNase-treated RNeasy Micro or Mini kits according to cell number. Each cell subset was processed separately to prevent cross-contamination, with patient and healthy donor samples processed together. The immunoSEQ multiplex PCR was used to amplify TCRB sequences from cDNA, yielding 87-bp fragments that span the CDR3 region. Sequencing of the amplicons was done on the Illumina HiSeq platform. Regarding the original processing steps: Synthetic template baselines were used to correct PCR bias computationally, reads within Hamming distance 2 were collapsed together, and singletons that could not be merged were discarded. Reads were aligned against IMGT to assign V, D and J genes, CDR3 length and insertions or deletions at six rearrangement sites. Within each subset, clonotype counts were normalized to sorted cell number, and only after that were true diversity and Gini coefficients computed with the tcR R package. The overlap coefficient, calculated on TCRB nucleotide sequences, was used to measure repertoire sharing. Held by TCRdb, this immuneACCESS table contains in-frame sequences only and omits some clones. Under half of the omission traces to an unresolved V gene where checked; the cause of the rest is unknown. V and J calls and clone size are copied from that table; D and trimming were computed from the DNA. Recorded for this sample are 65,000 to 100,000 clones; 25% to 35% of them occurred a single time. Clones ranked in the top ten supply about 0.48% of the sample.

Notes on this clone: The specificity of this receptor is unknown. No qualities accompany the bases; no much larger clone lies one base away.

Overall results and qualifications from the work: Sequencing cDNA rather than genomic DNA could over-represent highly expressing activated cells, although activation and CD3 levels did not differ between groups. Shorter templates might be favored by PCR, yet because patient and control samples were amplified and corrected together, any such skew would affect both groups equally. A moderate but significant shortening of TCRB CDR3 length was observed in type 1 diabetes patients in all four CD4+ subsets. Because small numbers of individuals were included in the HLA sub-analyses, any influence of HLA type on TCRB rearrangement was left unresolved. Naive, central memory and regulatory TCRB repertoires appeared more similar among patients than among healthy donors. Patients with type 1 diabetes made fewer insertions and deleted more nucleotides at VDJ recombination sites, implying thymic rearrangement abnormalities.

This clonotype originated in a woman aged 18-29 years in good health. Material for sequencing was stem cell memory CD4+ T cells from blood. This specimen's cell subset or site label, interpreted: stem cell-like memory CD4+ T cells.

The CDR3 region: CASGLVHQGPGEQYF. The DNA sequence reads TGTGCTAGTGGTTTGGTACACCAGGGGCCGGGGGAGCAGTACTTC. Here the chain combines TRBV12-5 and TRBJ2-7, with TRBD1 tentatively as D gene (6 bases match). Per the germline V gene, LGHNT is the CDR1 and FRNRAP is the CDR2. From its cysteine to its phenylalanine, the CDR3 spans 15 amino acids. The sequence is cut down to CDR3 DNA, 45 bases in frame from base 1. V lost 0 bases and J lost 7 bases; the stretch between them is 16 bases long.